The clone carrying this T cell receptor (beta chain) was counted a few times. Per the original data handling: Estimation of nucleated cell counts was performed using reference gene primer amplification. Profiled with immunoSEQ multiplex PCR; TCRdb holds only in-frame clones, not every one. V and J calls plus clone size are reproduced from that table; the DNA served to infer D and trimming. The sample carries under 200,000 clones, more than 75% recorded once. Germline V gene data show CDR1 as SGHTA and CDR2 as FQGTGA. This CDR3 comprises 17 residues. V gave up 5 bases and J gave up 0 bases; unmatched junction bases: 11. Seattle-derived patients entered the study during active infection and were followed longitudinally. The data originate from a study of blood T cell repertoires in COVID-19. Study background: From the United States, Italy and Spain came samples of acute and convalescent COVID-19. In each case, the material was cDNA or gDNA derived from T cells, B-cell-depleted T cells, or PBMCs.

The sequence derives from a woman aged 60-75 years with COVID-19, enrolled during active disease. The chain uses TRBV7-3 and TRBJ2-3, with TRBD2 matching 7 bases. What was sequenced was peripheral blood. The CDR3 region has the DNA TGTGCCAGCAGCCGATCCGGGGGGACCTCCAGCACAGATACGCAGTATTTT. This codes for CASSRSGGTSSTDTQYF.